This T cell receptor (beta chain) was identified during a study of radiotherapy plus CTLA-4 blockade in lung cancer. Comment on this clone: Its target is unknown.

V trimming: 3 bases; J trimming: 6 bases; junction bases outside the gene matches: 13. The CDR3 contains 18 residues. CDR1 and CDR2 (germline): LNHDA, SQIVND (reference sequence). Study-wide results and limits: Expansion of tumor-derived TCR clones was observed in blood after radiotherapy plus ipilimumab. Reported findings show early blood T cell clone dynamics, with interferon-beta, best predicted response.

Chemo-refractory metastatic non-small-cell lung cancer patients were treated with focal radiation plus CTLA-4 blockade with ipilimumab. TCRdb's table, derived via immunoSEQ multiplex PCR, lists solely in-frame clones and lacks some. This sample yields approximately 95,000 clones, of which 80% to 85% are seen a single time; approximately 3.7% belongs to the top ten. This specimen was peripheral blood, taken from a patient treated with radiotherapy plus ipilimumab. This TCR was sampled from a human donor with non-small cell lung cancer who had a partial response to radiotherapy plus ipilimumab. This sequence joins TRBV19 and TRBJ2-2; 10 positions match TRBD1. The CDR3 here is CASSIGDRGRPRAGELFF. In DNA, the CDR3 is TGTGCCAGTAGTATCGGGGACAGGGGCCGACCTCGAGCCGGGGAGCTGTTTTTT.